These T cell receptor beta chains were read from a single sample in a study of T cell repertoires in cytomegalovirus infection. In TCRdb, the reads were re-called with MiXCR into one record per CDR3 protein. This table holds around 490,000 distinct CDR3 sequences, roughly 29% found once. Material: PBMCs. The receptors were gathered from a human donor in good health (CMV status not recorded). Some clones in this sample may be carry-over from other donors' samples. Both conserved end residues are part of each CDR3. The D gene is left open where the match is weak. Where a row states a size, it is once, few, many or the class of an expanded clone; other rows omit it.

>TRBV5-6|17|.|.|TRBJ1-2
CASSLVGGGASNYGYTF
TGTGCCAGCAGCTTGGTTGGGGGTGGAGCGTCCAACTATGGCTACACCTTC
>TRBV12-3/TRBV12-4|13|.|.|TRBJ2-3
CASTRQNTDTQYF
TGTGCCAGCACCCGACAGAACACAGATACGCAGTATTTT
>TRBV11-2|17|TRBD1|.|TRBJ1-2
CASSHTLLGTANYGYTF
TGTGCCAGCAGCCATACCCTACTTGGGACAGCAAACTATGGCTACACCTTC
>TRBV7-8|15|.|many|TRBJ1-1
CASSPHGGGNTEAFF
TGTGCCAGCAGCCCGCACGGTGGCGGGAACACTGAAGCTTTCTTT
>TRBV10-3|17|TRBD2|.|TRBJ2-2
CAIRLETSGENTGELFF
TGTGCCATCCGCCTAGAGACTAGCGGGGAGAACACCGGGGAGCTGTTTTTT
>TRBV7-2|13|.|many|TRBJ2-3
CASSFYVGYTQYF
TGTGCCAGCAGCTTCTATGTAGGATATACGCAGTATTTT
>TRBV2|13|.|.|TRBJ2-5
CASRGAQGQTQYF
TGTGCCAGCAGAGGGGCGCAGGGCCAGACCCAGTACTTC
>TRBV6-2/TRBV6-3|14|.|.|TRBJ2-5
CASRKTATRWTQYF
TGTGCCAGCAGGAAAACAGCGACCAGGTGGACCCAGTACTTC
>TRBV20-1|15|TRBD1|.|TRBJ1-5
CSVSRGTGGLQPQHF
TGCAGTGTTTCCCGTGGTACAGGGGGCCTTCAGCCCCAGCATTTT
>TRBV27|16|.|.|TRBJ2-2
CASSALVGVNTGELFF
TGTGCCAGCAGTGCTTTGGTAGGGGTTAACACCGGGGAGCTGTTTTTT
>TRBV11-2|16|TRBD2|few|TRBJ2-5
CASSQGLAARQETQYF
TGTGCCAGCAGCCAGGGACTAGCGGCAAGACAAGAGACCCAGTACTTC
>TRBV30|13|TRBD2|.|TRBJ2-7
CAWRGLATAEQYF
TGTGCCTGGAGGGGACTAGCTACCGCCGAGCAGTACTTC
>TRBV12-5|13|.|many|TRBJ2-5
CASGLVREETQYF
TGTGCTAGTGGTTTGGTACGGGAGGAGACCCAGTACTTC
>TRBV5-4|13|.|.|TRBJ1-1
CASSLESIRGAFF
TGTGCCAGCAGCTTAGAGTCTATCCGGGGAGCTTTCTTT
>TRBV7-9|13|.|.|TRBJ1-1
CASREGHNTEAFF
TGTGCCAGCAGGGAGGGACATAACACTGAAGCTTTCTTT
>TRBV27|15|.|.|TRBJ2-1
CASIQKPSSYNEQFF
TGTGCCAGCATACAGAAGCCGAGCTCCTACAATGAGCAGTTCTTC
>TRBV11-2|18|TRBD2|.|TRBJ2-2
CASSFKFSGRATTGELFF
TGTGCCAGCAGCTTTAAATTTAGCGGGAGGGCCACCACCGGGGAGCTGTTTTTT
>TRBV7-2|16|.|.|TRBJ2-2
CASSLAVGQRAGELFF
TGTGCCAGCAGCTTAGCGGTCGGCCAGAGAGCCGGGGAGCTGTTTTTT
>TRBV28|15|.|.|TRBJ2-2
CASSFVRANTGELFF
TGTGCCAGCAGTTTCGTACGGGCGAACACCGGGGAGCTGTTTTTT
>TRBV7-8|16|.|few|TRBJ2-1
CASVRLRLSSYNEQFF
TGTGCCAGCGTACGATTGCGGCTTAGCTCCTACAATGAGCAGTTCTTC